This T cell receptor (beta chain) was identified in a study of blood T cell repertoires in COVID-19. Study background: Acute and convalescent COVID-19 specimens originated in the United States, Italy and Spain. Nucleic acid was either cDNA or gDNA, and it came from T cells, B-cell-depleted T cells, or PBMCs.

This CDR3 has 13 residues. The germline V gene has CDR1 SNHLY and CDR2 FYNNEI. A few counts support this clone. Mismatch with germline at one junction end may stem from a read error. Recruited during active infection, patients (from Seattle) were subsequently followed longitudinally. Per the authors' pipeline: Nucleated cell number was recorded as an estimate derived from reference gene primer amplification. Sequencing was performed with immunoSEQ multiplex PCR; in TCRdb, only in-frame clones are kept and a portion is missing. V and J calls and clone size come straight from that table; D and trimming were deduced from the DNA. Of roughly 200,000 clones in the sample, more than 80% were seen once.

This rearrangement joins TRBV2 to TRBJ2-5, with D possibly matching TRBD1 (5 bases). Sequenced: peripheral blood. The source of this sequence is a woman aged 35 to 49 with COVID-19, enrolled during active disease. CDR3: CASRMGQGLGRDF. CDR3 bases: TGTGCCAGCAGAATGGGGCAGGGATTGGGTCGGGACTTC.